Listed here is a single TCR beta chain. This record belongs to a study of blood T cell repertoires in COVID-19. Study-wide background: Sources were T cells, B-cell-depleted T cells, or PBMCs; the material itself was cDNA or gDNA.

The length of the CDR3 is 14 residues. In germline, CDR1 is LNHDA, CDR2 SQIVND (reference sequence). The germline V and J ends were trimmed by 3 bases and 7 bases, with 15 bases remaining between them. Original processing notes: Scientists estimated how many nucleated cells there were by amplifying reference gene primers. This table comes from immunoSEQ multiplex PCR, and its TCRdb copy is limited to in-frame clones, with some not included. V and J calls and clone size come straight from that table; D and trimming were deduced from the DNA. This repertoire shows hundreds of thousands of clones, under 95% found once; its top ten account for roughly 3%.

The material sequenced was peripheral blood. This clonotype was obtained from a woman under 30 who had recovered from COVID-19. This chain links TRBV19 with TRBJ1-2, with D perhaps TRBD1 (5 bases). CDR3 in DNA: TGTGCCAGTAGTATTGCGCAGGGTACGGGTGGCTACACCTTC. Translating it yields CASSIAQGTGGYTF.